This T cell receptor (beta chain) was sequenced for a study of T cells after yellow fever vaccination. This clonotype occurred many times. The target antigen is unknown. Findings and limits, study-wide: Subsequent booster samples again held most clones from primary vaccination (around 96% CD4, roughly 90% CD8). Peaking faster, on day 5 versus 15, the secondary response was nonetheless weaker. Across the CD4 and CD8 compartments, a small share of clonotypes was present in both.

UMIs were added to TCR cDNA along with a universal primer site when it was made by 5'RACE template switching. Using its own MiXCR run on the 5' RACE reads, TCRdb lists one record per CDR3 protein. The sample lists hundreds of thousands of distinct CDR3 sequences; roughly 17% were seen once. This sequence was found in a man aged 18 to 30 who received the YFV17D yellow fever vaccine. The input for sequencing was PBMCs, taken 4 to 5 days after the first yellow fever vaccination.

The DNA for the CDR3 is TGTGCCAGCAGTTACGACCGCCAAGAGACCCAGTACTTC. Translation gives CASSYDRQETQYF. The J gene is TRBJ2-5, the V gene TRBV6-2 or TRBV6-3; D is ambiguous. Trimming took 2 bases from V and 1 from J, leaving 5 bases between them. Germline loops: CDR1 MNHEY, CDR2 SVGEGT. The CDR3 consists of 13 residues.